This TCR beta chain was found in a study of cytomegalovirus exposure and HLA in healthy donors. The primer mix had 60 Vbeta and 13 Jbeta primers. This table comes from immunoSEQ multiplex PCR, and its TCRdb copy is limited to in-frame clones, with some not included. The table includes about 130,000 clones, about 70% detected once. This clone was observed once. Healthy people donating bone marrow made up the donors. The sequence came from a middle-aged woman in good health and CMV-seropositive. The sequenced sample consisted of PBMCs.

The CDR3 is CASSQDWGSGSLYEQYF. The CDR3 nucleotides are TGCGCCAGCAGCCAAGATTGGGGTAGCGGGAGTCTCTACGAGCAGTACTTC. The chain joins TRBV4-1 to TRBJ2-7; 9 bases align to TRBD2. J gave up 3 bases and V 0 bases, and 9 bases lay outside the gene matches. Germline loops: CDR1 MGHRA, CDR2 YSYEKL. There are 17 residues in the CDR3.